Below, 21 T cell receptor beta chains from the same sample are listed, as sequenced in a study of T cells after yellow fever vaccination. TCRdb used MiXCR to reprocess the 5' RACE reads, holding one entry per CDR3 protein. Altogether 70,000 or so distinct CDR3 sequences are present, 5% to 6.5% being singletons, with the ten largest covering around 2.1%. Specimen: CD4+ T cells sorted from PBMCs, collected roughly 14 days after the first yellow fever vaccination. All receptors derive from a man aged 18 to 35 who received the YFV17D yellow fever vaccine.

This clonotype came up many times. This chain links TRBV19 with TRBJ2-7; D unresolved. This CDR3 comprises 14 residues. Between the trimmed V and J ends, which lost 3 bases and 2 bases, there was a span of 11 bases. CDR1 is LNHDA and CDR2 is SQIVND in the germline V gene (reference sequence). CDR3 in DNA: TGTGCCAGTAGTATCACAACTACCGCCTACGAGCAGTACTTC. This sequence encodes CASSITTTAYEQYF.

With regard to this clonotype: A much larger clone lies one base from this, so it may be a read error. The chain joins TRBV5-1 to TRBJ1-1; D is uncertain. Germline CDR1 and CDR2: SGHRS and YFSETQ. This CDR3 contains 16 residues. The CDR3 loop reads CVSSPGTGLAGTEAFF. The CDR3, as DNA: TGCGTCAGCAGCCCGGGCACCGGGTTGGCGGGCACTGAAGCTTTCTTT.

This clonotype was observed many times. The chain has TRBV7-2 and TRBJ1-2; D is possibly TRBD1 (5 bases). With 3 bases removed from V and 3 bases from J, the gap between germline ends came to 8 bases. CDR1 SGHTA and CDR2 FQGNSA come from the germline V gene. The CDR3 runs to 13 residues. The CDR3 sequence: CASSFQGDYGYTF. In DNA form, the CDR3 reads TGTGCCAGCAGCTTTCAGGGAGACTATGGCTACACCTTC.

This clonotype was counted ten times or more. The V and J genes are TRBV2 and TRBJ1-6; D is undetermined. Trimming left V 3 bases short and J 6 bases short, with 12 bases between. Germline V gives CDR1 SNHLY, CDR2 FYNNEI. The CDR3 is 15 residues long. Here the CDR3 DNA reads TGTGCCAGCAGTGAGGAGGCGGCGGGTAATTCACCCCTCCACTTT. Translated: CASSEEAAGNSPLHF. Combining the CDR3 with reference TRBV2 and TRBJ1-6 gives the whole variable domain EPEVTQTPSHQVTQMGQEVILRCVPISNHLYFYWYRQILGQKVEFLVSFYNNEISEKSEIFDDQFSVERPDGSNFTLKIRSTKLEDSAMYFCASSEEAAGNSPLHFGNGTRLTVT.

This clonotype has ten or more counts. The genes are TRBV10-3 and TRBJ2-2, with D hard to call. CDR3 length: 16 residues. V was trimmed by 0 bases and J by 0 bases, leaving 8 bases between them. CDR1 and CDR2 (germline): ENHRY, SYGVKD. CDR3 nucleotide sequence: TGTGCCATCAGTGAGTCTTCTGTCGCGAACACCGGGGAGCTGTTTTTT. Its protein is CAISESSVANTGELFF.

This clonotype occurred many times. The genes are TRBV19 and TRBJ1-5; D is undetermined. This CDR3 has 15 amino acids. Germline-derived CDR1 and CDR2 are LNHDA and SQIVND (reference sequence). Trimming shortened V by 3 bases and J by 0 bases, and 9 bases separated the two germline ends. CDR3 sequence reads: CASSMGGYSNQPQHF. Here the CDR3 DNA reads TGTGCCAGTAGTATGGGAGGTTATAGCAATCAGCCCCAGCATTTT. The full variable domain, its missing parts supplied by reference TRBV19 and TRBJ1-5, is DGGITQSPKYLFRKEGQNVTLSCEQNLNHDAMYWYRQDPGQGLRLIYYSQIVNDFQKGDIAEGYSVSREKKESFPLTVTSAQKNPTAFYLCASSMGGYSNQPQHFGDGTRLSIL.

Ten or more counts support this clonotype. The gene calls are TRBV7-2 and TRBJ2-5; no definite D call. Germline-derived CDR1 and CDR2 are SGHTA and FQGNSA. This CDR3 has 15 residues. The ends were cut back, 2 bases at V and 5 bases at J, with 15 bases in the middle. The CDR3: CASSLLPASRETQYF. As DNA, the CDR3 is TGTGCCAGCAGCTTACTTCCGGCTTCTCGGGAGACCCAGTACTTC.

The CDR3 region has the DNA TGCAGCGCACAGACTAGCAATCAGCCCCAGCATTTT. It specifies CSAQTSNQPQHF. The gene calls are TRBV20-1 and TRBJ1-5; no clear D gene. Germline CDR1 is DFQATT and CDR2 is SNEGSKA (reference sequence). The CDR3 is 12 amino acids.

Notes on this clonotype: This may be a read error: a much more frequent sequence differs by one nucleotide. This rearrangement joins TRBV7-2 to TRBJ2-1, with TRBD2 matching over 10 bases. From germline, CDR1 is SGHTA and CDR2 FQGNSA. This CDR3 has 14 amino acids. The CDR3 DNA sequence: TGTGCCAGCAGCTTAGCGAATCCTAGCGGGGGCTTGGCATTC. Its protein is CASSLANPSGGLAF.

This clonotype was seen many times. The rearrangement uses TRBV4-2 and TRBJ2-2; a weak D match, TRBD1 (6 bases). Germline CDR1 is LGHNA and CDR2 is YNFKEQ. Trimming shortened V by 1 base and J by 3 bases, and 15 bases separated the two germline ends. The CDR3 is 17 amino acids. The chain's CDR3 is CASSQGTASLYTGELFF. The CDR3 nucleotides read TGTGCCAGCAGCCAAGGGACAGCGTCTTTGTACACCGGGGAGCTGTTTTTT.

This clonotype was counted ten times or more. V gene TRBV6-5 combines with J gene TRBJ1-1; 9 nucleotides match TRBD1. J lost 4 bases, V lost 5 bases, and 11 bases had no gene match. Germline assignment: CDR1 MNHEY and CDR2 SVGAGI. This CDR3 is 16 amino acids long. The DNA of the CDR3 is TGTGCCAGCAGTCCTTATACGGACAGGGGATTCACTGAAGCTTTCTTT. It specifies CASSPYTDRGFTEAFF.

This clonotype has ten or more counts. The chain employs TRBV5-8 and TRBJ2-1; 12 bases line up with TRBD2. Germline V gene lookup returns CDR1 SGHTS and CDR2 YDEGEE. The CDR3 has 15 residues. The J segment lost 12 bases and the V segment lost 7 bases, leaving 14 bases of the junction unmatched. CDR3 DNA sequence: TGTGCCAGCGGCGACCCTAGCGGGGGGGCCGGGTGGCAGTTCTTC. Protein product: CASGDPSGGAGWQFF.

The sample holds many counts of this clonotype. The rearrangement uses TRBV11-3 and TRBJ2-7; no firm D call. The CDR3 loop spans 16 amino acids. V lost 0 bases and J 2 bases, leaving 14 bases between the germline ends. In germline, CDR1 is SGHNT, CDR2 YENEEA. The CDR3 region is CASSLEFKGQPYEQYV. The CDR3 DNA sequence: TGTGCCAGCAGCTTAGAATTCAAAGGGCAGCCCTACGAGCAGTACGTC.

This clonotype was counted at least ten times. The chain has TRBV12-3 or TRBV12-4 and TRBJ2-5; D gene ambiguous. The V and J ends lost 6 bases and 5 bases respectively, with 7 bases between them. This CDR3 comprises 11 residues. The chain's CDR3 is CASSPLETQYF. In DNA, the CDR3 is TGTGCCAGCAGCCCGTTGGAGACCCAGTACTTC.

The sample holds many counts of this clonotype. The chain carries TRBV28 and TRBJ1-6; D not resolved. Germline V gene lookup returns CDR1 MDHEN and CDR2 SYDVKM. V dropped 3 bases and J dropped 0 bases, with 9 bases sitting between them. The CDR3 is 16 amino acids. CDR3 residues: CASSLGRSSYNSPLHF. In nucleotides, the CDR3 is TGTGCCAGCAGTTTGGGCAGGAGCTCCTATAATTCACCCCTCCACTTT. The full variable domain, in which reference TRBV28 and TRBJ1-6 provide the parts outside the CDR3, is DVKVTQSSRYLVKRTGEKVFLECVQDMDHENMFWYRQDPGLGLRLIYFSYDVKMKEKGDIPEGYSVSREKKERFSLILESASTNQTSMYLCASSLGRSSYNSPLHFGNGTRLTVT.

This clonotype has at least ten counts. The rearrangement links TRBV7-2 to TRBJ1-3; no clear D. Germline V gene sequence: CDR1 SGHTA, CDR2 FQGNSA. V was clipped by 5 bases and J by 7 bases, with 9 bases between them. CDR3 length: 12 amino acids. The CDR3 DNA reads TGTGCCAGCAGCCTTTCGGGCAACACCATATATTTT. Protein: CASSLSGNTIYF.

This clonotype has a count of ten or more. The chain combines TRBV20-1 with TRBJ1-6; 11 nucleotides match TRBD1. The CDR3 spans 15 residues. V gave up 4 bases and J gave up 6 bases; unmatched junction bases: 5. CDR1 is DFQATT, CDR2 SNEGSKA, per germline (reference sequence). The CDR3 bases are TGCAGTGCTATTAAAGGGACAGGGGGTAATTCACCCCTCCACTTT. It encodes CSAIKGTGGNSPLHF.

This clonotype was counted many times. CDR3 loop: CASRADRAGTEAFF. The CDR3 DNA is TGTGCCAGCAGGGCAGACAGGGCCGGCACTGAAGCTTTCTTT. This chain joins TRBV6-5 and TRBJ1-1, with TRBD1 matching 7 bases. The CDR3 has 14 amino acids. Trimming took 6 bases from V and 4 from J; bases not matched to a gene: 8. Germline V lookup: CDR1 MNHEY, CDR2 SVGAGI.

This clonotype was seen many times. The chain couples TRBV12-3 or TRBV12-4 to TRBJ2-3; the match to TRBD2 covers 8 bases. V shed 2 bases, J shed 5 bases, and the junction held 6 bases outside the gene matches. The CDR3 has 15 residues. As DNA, the CDR3 is TGTGCCAGCAGTTTACCCGGGGGGGGGGTAGATACGCAGTATTTT. Translating it yields CASSLPGGGVDTQYF.

This clonotype showed up many times. V gene TRBV18 combines with J gene TRBJ2-1; 7 bases line up with TRBD1. V lost 3 bases and J lost 15; bases outside the gene matches: 11. CDR1 is KGHSH and CDR2 is LQKENI in the germline V gene. This CDR3 is built from 13 residues. The CDR3 loop is CASSPSGQTSPFF. The CDR3 DNA is TGTGCCAGCTCACCTTCGGGACAGACGTCGCCGTTCTTC. Combining the CDR3 with reference TRBV18 and TRBJ2-1 gives the whole variable domain NAGVMQNPRHLVRRRGQEARLRCSPMKGHSHVYWYRQLPEEGLKFMVYLQKENIIDESGMPKERFSAEFPKEGPSILRIQQVVRGDSAAYFCASSPSGQTSPFFGPGTRLTVL.

This clonotype was seen many times. The V gene is TRBV14, the J gene TRBJ1-1; TRBD1 might be the D (6 bases). Trimming stripped 3 bases from V and 5 bases from J, with 19 bases between. The CDR3 spans 16 residues. Germline lookup yields CDR1 SGHDN and CDR2 FVKESK. The CDR3 sequence is CASSQGGSRMGTEAFF. The CDR3 DNA sequence: TGTGCCAGCAGCCAGGGGGGCAGCCGAATGGGTACTGAAGCTTTCTTT.